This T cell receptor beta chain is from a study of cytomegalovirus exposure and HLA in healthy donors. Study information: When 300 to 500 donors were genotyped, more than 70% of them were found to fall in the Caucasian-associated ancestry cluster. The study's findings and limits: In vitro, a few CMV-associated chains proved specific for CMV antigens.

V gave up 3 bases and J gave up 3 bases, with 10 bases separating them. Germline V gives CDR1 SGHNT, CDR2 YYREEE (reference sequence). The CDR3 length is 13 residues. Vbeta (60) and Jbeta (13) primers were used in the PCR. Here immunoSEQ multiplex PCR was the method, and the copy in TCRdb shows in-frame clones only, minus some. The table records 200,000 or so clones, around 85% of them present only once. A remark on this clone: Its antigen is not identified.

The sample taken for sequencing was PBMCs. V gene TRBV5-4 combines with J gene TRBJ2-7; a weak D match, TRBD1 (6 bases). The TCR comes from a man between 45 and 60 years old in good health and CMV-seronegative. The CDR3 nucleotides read TGTGCCAGCAGCTGGGACAATAACTACGAGCAGTACTTC. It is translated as CASSWDNNYEQYF.